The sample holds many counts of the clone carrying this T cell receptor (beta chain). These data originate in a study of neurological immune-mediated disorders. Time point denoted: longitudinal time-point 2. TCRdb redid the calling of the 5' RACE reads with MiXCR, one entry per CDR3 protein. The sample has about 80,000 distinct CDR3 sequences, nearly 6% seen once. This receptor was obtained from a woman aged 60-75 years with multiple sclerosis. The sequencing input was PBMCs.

The CDR3 reads CASSLAPVDTEAFF. CDR3 coding DNA: TGTGCCAGCAGCTTAGCCCCGGTCGACACTGAAGCTTTCTTT. The rearrangement links TRBV7-9 to TRBJ1-1, with D uncertain. This CDR3 is 14 amino acids long. Per germline, CDR1 SEHNR and CDR2 FQNEAQ (reference sequence). The ends were cut back, 0 bases at V and 3 bases at J, with 8 bases in the middle.